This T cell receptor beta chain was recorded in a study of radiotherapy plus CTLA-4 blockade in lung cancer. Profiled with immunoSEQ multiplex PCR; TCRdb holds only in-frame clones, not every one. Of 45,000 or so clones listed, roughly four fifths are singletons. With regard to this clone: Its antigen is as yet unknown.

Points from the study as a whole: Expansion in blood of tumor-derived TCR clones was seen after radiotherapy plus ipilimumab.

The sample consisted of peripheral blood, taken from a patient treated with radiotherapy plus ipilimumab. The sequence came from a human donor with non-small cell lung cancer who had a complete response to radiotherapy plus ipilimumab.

The CDR3 bases are TGTGCCAGCAGCCTTTACCAAGAGACCCAGTACTTC. As protein: CASSLYQETQYF. This rearrangement joins TRBV6-1 to TRBJ2-5; D is ambiguous. The CDR3 is 12 amino acids. Trimming took 6 bases from V and 0 from J, leaving 5 bases between them. From germline, CDR1 is MNHNS and CDR2 SASEGT.